One sample yielded the 20 T cell receptor beta chains listed below, sequenced in a study of T-cell memory formation after mild COVID-19 (dated by TCRdb to the early 2020s). The library was produced with 5' RACE. TCRdb records Illumina NovaSeq 6000 as the sequencer. Clones were called with MiXCR by TCRdb after fastp trimmed the public reads at Q25, and only in-frame beta chains were retained. Records with the same CDR3 protein are collapsed into one entry carrying the most frequent genes and DNA. The sample contains more than 300,000 distinct CDR3 sequences, around 15% of them found a single time. Roughly 20% of the sample goes to the ten largest clones. The sample comprised PBMCs or a T cell subset sorted from them (not recorded which). These TCRs come from a man between 18 and 29 years old who had mild COVID-19 (a few samples of this study predate the infection). The sample titles of this study are shuffled in the database, so cell type and time point are left out; the donor was told from shared clones.

The V and J genes are TRBV4-1 and TRBJ1-1, with D tentatively TRBD1 (6 bases). The CDR3 runs to 15 residues. The germline CDR1 and CDR2 sequences are MGHRA and YSYEKL. Trimming stripped 3 bases from V and 0 bases from J, with 11 bases between. The CDR3 spells CASSHGQWMNTEAFF. CDR3 coding DNA: TGCGCCAGCAGCCACGGACAGTGGATGAACACTGAAGCTTTCTTT.

The rearrangement uses TRBV12-3 or TRBV12-4 and TRBJ1-5, with D hard to call. This CDR3 spans 13 amino acids. Trimming took 5 bases from V and 7 from J, leaving 12 bases between them. CDR3 nucleotide sequence: TGTGCCAGCAGTCCTGAGCCTCCCCAGCCCCAGCATTTT. It translates to CASSPEPPQPQHF.

This clonotype was picked up a small number of times. V is TRBV12-3 or TRBV12-4 and J is TRBJ2-7, with 7 nucleotides matching TRBD1. J lost 2 bases, V lost 2 bases, and 6 bases had no gene match. This CDR3 region has 15 residues. CDR3 in amino acids: CASSLRGQGAYEQYV. CDR3 coding DNA: TGTGCCAGCAGTTTAAGGGGTCAGGGGGCCTACGAGCAGTACGTC.

V is TRBV27 and J is TRBJ2-4; 7 bases line up with TRBD1. Looked up from germline, CDR1 is MNHEY and CDR2 is SMNVEV (reference sequence). With 7 bases clipped from V and 0 bases from J, the junction kept 9 bases outside the gene matches. CDR3 length: 16 amino acids. CDR3 residues: CASTSGTEIAKNIQYF. The CDR3 region has the DNA TGTGCCAGCACCTCCGGGACAGAAATAGCCAAAAACATTCAGTACTTC.

The chain uses TRBV5-1 and TRBJ2-1; 8 bases are a match to TRBD2. Trimming took 1 base from V and 2 from J; bases not matched to a gene: 2. Per germline, CDR1 SGHRS and CDR2 YFSETQ. The CDR3 loop spans 15 amino acids. CDR3 bases: TGCGCCAGCAGCTTGCAGCGGGGGACCTACAATGAGCAGTTCTTC. It encodes CASSLQRGTYNEQFF.

At least ten counts were recorded for this clonotype. This sequence joins TRBV7-9 and TRBJ2-1, with 11 bases matching TRBD2. The CDR3 has 15 residues. Germline V lookup: CDR1 SEHNR, CDR2 FQNEAQ (reference sequence). V was pared by 5 bases and J by 4 bases, with 4 bases of the junction left unmatched. The CDR3 DNA follows: TGTGCCAGCAGCCCTGGACTAGCGGGTTACAATGAGCAGTTCTTC. Translated, it gives CASSPGLAGYNEQFF.

This clonotype appeared a few times. The genes are TRBV7-9 and TRBJ2-6; 7 positions agree with TRBD2. Trimming removed 5 bases from V and 2 bases from J; junction bases left unmatched: 9. Germline loops: CDR1 SEHNR, CDR2 FQNEAQ (reference sequence). The CDR3 has 17 amino acids. The CDR3, as DNA: TGTGCCAGCAGCGGTACGGGACTATGGGCTGGGGCCAACGTCCTGACTTTC. As protein: CASSGTGLWAGANVLTF.

The V gene is TRBV18, the J gene TRBJ2-7; tentatively, D is TRBD1 (6 bases). CDR3 length: 14 amino acids. The germline V gene encodes CDR1 KGHSH and CDR2 LQKENI. Deletions cut 1 base from V and 2 bases from J, with 9 bases between. CDR3 in DNA: TGTGCCAGCTCACCACGGGACACCACCTACGAGCAGTACTTC. Translating it yields CASSPRDTTYEQYF.

This clonotype has just a few counts. V and J are TRBV6-2 or TRBV6-3 and TRBJ2-7; 7 bases fit TRBD1. The germline gives CDR1 MNHEY, CDR2 SVGEGT. The V and J ends lost 10 bases and 1 base, in that order; junction bases with no gene match: 4. This CDR3 is built from 12 residues. CDR3 DNA sequence: TGTGCCATCGCGACAGGGTCCTACGAGCAGTACTTC. Its protein product is CAIATGSYEQYF.

This clonotype turned up a few times. The V gene is TRBV6-1, the J gene TRBJ1-6, with no clear D. Germline V gene data show CDR1 as MNHNS and CDR2 as SASEGT. CDR3 length: 13 residues. Trimming removed 6 bases from V and 9 bases from J, with 12 bases in between. The CDR3 region has the DNA TGTGCCAGCAGGCGGGATGAGTTTTCACCCCTCCACTTT. Translation: CASRRDEFSPLHF.

The chain carries TRBV25-1 and TRBJ2-5; D is undetermined. V was pared by 0 bases and J by 4 bases, with 18 bases between. The CDR3 sequence is 17 residues long. Per the germline V gene, CDR1 is MGHDK and CDR2 is SYGVNS. The CDR3 nucleotides read TGTGCCAGCAGTGAATATCGGACGCGTGCCGTAATAGAGACCCAGTACTTC. It is translated as CASSEYRTRAVIETQYF.

This clonotype was seen a few times. The junction departs from the called germline gene at one end, perhaps through a read error. This sequence joins TRBV19 and TRBJ1-2, with 9 nucleotides matching TRBD1. Germline CDR1 LNHDA, CDR2 SQIVND (reference sequence). This CDR3 spans 13 amino acids. CDR3: CASSPTGTGQGAF. CDR3 DNA sequence: TGTGCCAGTAGTCCAACGGGGACAGGGCAAGGGGCCTTC.

Only a few counts were recorded for this clonotype. The chain uses TRBV20-1 and TRBJ2-7, with 7 bases lining up with TRBD1. This CDR3 region has 12 residues. Per the germline V gene, CDR1 is DFQATT and CDR2 is SNEGSKA (reference sequence). The V and J ends lost 5 bases and 2 bases, in that order; junction bases with no gene match: 3. The CDR3 DNA sequence: TGCAGTGCTCGGGACAGCGCCTACGAGCAGTACTTC. This codes for CSARDSAYEQYF.

This clonotype was counted at least ten times. Written as DNA, the CDR3 is TGTGCCAGCAGTTACGAGAATTACAATGAGCAGTTCTTC. This gives the protein CASSYENYNEQFF. This chain connects TRBV6-2 or TRBV6-3 to TRBJ2-1; no definite D call. CDR1 is MNHEY, CDR2 SVGEGT, per germline. The ends were cut back, 2 bases at V and 4 bases at J, with 6 bases in the middle. CDR3 length: 13 residues.

The rearrangement uses TRBV4-1 and TRBJ2-5; 16 bases map to TRBD2. The ends lost 1 base at V and 2 bases at J; junction bases unmatched: 7. This CDR3 contains 19 residues. Germline V gene sequence: CDR1 MGHRA, CDR2 YSYEKL. The CDR3 loop is CASSQAAGTSGGDQETQYF. The CDR3 nucleotides are TGCGCCAGCAGCCAAGCTGCCGGGACTAGCGGGGGGGATCAAGAGACCCAGTACTTC.

This clonotype has at least ten counts. The V and J genes are TRBV12-3 or TRBV12-4 and TRBJ2-1; D gene uncertain. Deletions cut 6 bases from V and 6 bases from J, with 18 bases between. The CDR3 has 15 residues. The CDR3 spells CASSQLSTKGNEQFF. Written as DNA, the CDR3 is TGTGCCAGCAGCCAGCTGTCGACAAAGGGCAATGAGCAGTTCTTC.

This clonotype was observed a handful of times. The J gene is TRBJ2-1, the V gene TRBV13; TRBD2 might be the D (6 bases). This CDR3 has 16 residues. V was cut by 6 bases and J by 2 bases, with 17 bases left in between. CDR1 and CDR2 from the germline V gene are PRHDT and FYEKMQ (reference sequence). Here the CDR3 reads CASSPALGGTYNEQFF. CDR3 sequence (DNA): TGTGCCAGCAGTCCGGCTTTGGGGGGAACCTACAATGAGCAGTTCTTC.

This rearrangement joins TRBV6-5 to TRBJ1-2, with 7 bases fitting TRBD1. Trimming cost V 5 bases and J 3 bases; bases outside gene matches: 9. This CDR3 spans 15 amino acids. Per the germline V gene, CDR1 is MNHEY and CDR2 is SVGAGI. CDR3 in amino acids: CASSDRAIRDYGYTF. CDR3 coding DNA: TGTGCCAGCAGTGACAGGGCTATCAGAGACTATGGCTACACCTTC.

This clonotype has just a few counts. The V gene is TRBV27, the J gene TRBJ2-7; D not certain. CDR3 length equals 13 residues. V was pared by 6 bases and J by 2 bases, with 11 bases between. CDR1 MNHEY and CDR2 SMNVEV come from the germline V gene (reference sequence). CDR3 in amino acids: CASSPNGAYEQYV. In nucleotides, the CDR3 is TGTGCCAGCAGCCCCAACGGAGCCTACGAGCAGTACGTC.

This clonotype was picked up a small number of times. In DNA, the CDR3 is TGTGCCAGCAGCAGTGTAAGGACAGTCTACAATGAGCAGTTCTTC. Its protein product is CASSSVRTVYNEQFF. The chain joins TRBV11-2 to TRBJ2-1; TRBD1 is a possible D gene (6 bases). The germline V and J ends were trimmed by 5 bases and 3 bases, with 14 bases remaining between them. Germline loops: CDR1 SGHAT, CDR2 FQNNGV. There are 15 residues in the CDR3.